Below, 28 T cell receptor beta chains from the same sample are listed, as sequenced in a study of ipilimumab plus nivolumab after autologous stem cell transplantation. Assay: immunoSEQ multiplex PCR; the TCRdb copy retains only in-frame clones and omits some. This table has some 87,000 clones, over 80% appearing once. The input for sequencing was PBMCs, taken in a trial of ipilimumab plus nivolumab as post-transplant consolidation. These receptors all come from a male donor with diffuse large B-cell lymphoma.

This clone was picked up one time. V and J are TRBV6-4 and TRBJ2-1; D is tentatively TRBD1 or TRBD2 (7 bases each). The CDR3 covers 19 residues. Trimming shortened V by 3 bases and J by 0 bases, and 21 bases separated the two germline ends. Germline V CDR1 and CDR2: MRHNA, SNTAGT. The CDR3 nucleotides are TGTGCCAGCAGTGATCGGGGGGTACAGGGGCCAAGCTCCTACAATGAGCAGTTCTTC. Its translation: CASSDRGVQGPSSYNEQFF.

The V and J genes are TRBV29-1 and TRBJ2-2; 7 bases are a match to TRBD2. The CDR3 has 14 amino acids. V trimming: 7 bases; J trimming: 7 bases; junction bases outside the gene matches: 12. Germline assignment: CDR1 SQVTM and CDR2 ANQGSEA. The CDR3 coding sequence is TGCAGCGCGGGATGGGGGGGATCCATCGGGGAGCTGTTTTTT. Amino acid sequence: CSAGWGGSIGELFF.

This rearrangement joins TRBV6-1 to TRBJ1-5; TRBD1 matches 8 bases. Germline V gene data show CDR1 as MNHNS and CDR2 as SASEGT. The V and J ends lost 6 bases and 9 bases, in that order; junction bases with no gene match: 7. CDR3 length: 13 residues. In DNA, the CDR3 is TGTGCCAGCAGGGGGACAGGTTTGGGGCCCCAGCATTTT. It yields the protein CASRGTGLGPQHF.

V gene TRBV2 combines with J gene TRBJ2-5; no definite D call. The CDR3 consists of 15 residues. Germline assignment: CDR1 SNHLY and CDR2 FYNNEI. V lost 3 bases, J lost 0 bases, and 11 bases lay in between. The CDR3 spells CASSDLGSYQETQYF. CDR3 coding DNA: TGTGCCAGCAGTGACCTGGGAAGTTACCAAGAGACCCAGTACTTC.

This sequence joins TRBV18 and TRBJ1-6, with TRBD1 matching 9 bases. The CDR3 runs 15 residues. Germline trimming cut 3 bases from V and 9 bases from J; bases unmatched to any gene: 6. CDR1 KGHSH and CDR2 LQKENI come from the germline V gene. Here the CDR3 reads CASSPGQGNSSPLHF. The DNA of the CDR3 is TGTGCCAGCTCACCCGGACAGGGGAATAGTTCACCCCTCCACTTT.

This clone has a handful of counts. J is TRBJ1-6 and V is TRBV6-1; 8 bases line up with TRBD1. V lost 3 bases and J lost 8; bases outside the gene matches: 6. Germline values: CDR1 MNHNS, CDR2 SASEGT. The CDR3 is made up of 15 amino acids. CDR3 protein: CASSEVGTGYSPLHF. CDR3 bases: TGTGCCAGCAGTGAGGTAGGGACAGGTTATTCACCCCTCCACTTT.

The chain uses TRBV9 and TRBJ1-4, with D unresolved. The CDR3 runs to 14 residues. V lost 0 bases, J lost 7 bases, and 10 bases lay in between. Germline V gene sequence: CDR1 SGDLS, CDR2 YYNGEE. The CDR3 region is CASSVDQGREKLFF. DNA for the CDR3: TGTGCCAGCAGCGTAGATCAAGGGCGTGAAAAACTGTTTTTT.

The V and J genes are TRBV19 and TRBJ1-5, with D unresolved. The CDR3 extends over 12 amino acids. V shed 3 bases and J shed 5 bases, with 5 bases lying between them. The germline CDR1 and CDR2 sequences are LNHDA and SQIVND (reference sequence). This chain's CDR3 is CASSIVDQPQHF. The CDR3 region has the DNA TGTGCCAGTAGTATCGTGGATCAGCCCCAGCATTTT.

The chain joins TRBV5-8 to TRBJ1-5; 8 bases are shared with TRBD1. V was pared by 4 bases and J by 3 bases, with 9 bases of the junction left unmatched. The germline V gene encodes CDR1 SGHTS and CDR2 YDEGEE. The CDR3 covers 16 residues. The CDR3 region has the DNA TGTGCCAGCAGCCCTAGACAGGGGAGCAACAATCAGCCCCAGCATTTT. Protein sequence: CASSPRQGSNNQPQHF.

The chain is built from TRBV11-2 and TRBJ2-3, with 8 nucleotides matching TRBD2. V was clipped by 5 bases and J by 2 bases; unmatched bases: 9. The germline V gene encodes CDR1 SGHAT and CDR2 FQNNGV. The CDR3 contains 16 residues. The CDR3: CASSRAGGADTDTQYF. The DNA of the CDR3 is TGTGCCAGCAGCCGAGCCGGGGGGGCCGACACAGATACGCAGTATTTT.

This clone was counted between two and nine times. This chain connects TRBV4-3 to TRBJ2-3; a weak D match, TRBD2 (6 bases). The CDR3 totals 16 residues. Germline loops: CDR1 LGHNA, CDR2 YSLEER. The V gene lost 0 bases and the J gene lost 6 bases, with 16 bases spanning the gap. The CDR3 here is CASSQELALFSDTQYF. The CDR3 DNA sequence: TGCGCCAGCAGCCAAGAACTAGCACTCTTTTCGGATACGCAGTATTTT.

The CDR3, as DNA: TGTGCCAGCAGCACCGGGGGAGCGGGGTCCTACGAGCAGTACTTC. Encoded protein: CASSTGGAGSYEQYF. V gene TRBV5-6 combines with J gene TRBJ2-7; 7 bases are shared with TRBD2. V lost 4 bases, J lost 1 base, and 8 bases stayed unmatched. The germline V gene has CDR1 SGHDT and CDR2 YYEEEE. This CDR3 is built from 15 residues.

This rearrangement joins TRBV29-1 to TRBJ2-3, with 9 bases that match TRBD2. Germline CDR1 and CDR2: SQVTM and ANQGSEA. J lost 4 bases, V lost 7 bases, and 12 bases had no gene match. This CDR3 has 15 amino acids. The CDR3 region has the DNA TGCAGCGCTACAGGGGCGGGGGGGCCCTCAGATACGCAGTATTTT. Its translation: CSATGAGGPSDTQYF.

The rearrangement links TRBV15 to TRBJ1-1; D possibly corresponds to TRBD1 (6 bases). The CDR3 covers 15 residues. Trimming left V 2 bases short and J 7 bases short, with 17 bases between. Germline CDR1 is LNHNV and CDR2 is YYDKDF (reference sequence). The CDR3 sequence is CATSRPRGWGIEAFF. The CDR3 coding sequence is TGTGCCACCAGCAGACCCAGGGGATGGGGAATTGAAGCTTTCTTT.

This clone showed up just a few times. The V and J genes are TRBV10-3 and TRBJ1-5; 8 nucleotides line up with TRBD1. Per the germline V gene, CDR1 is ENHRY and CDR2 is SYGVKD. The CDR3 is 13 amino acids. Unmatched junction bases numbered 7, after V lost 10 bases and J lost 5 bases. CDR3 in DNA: TGTGCCACCTCGTCGACAGGGGATCAGCCCCAGCATTTT. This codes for CATSSTGDQPQHF.

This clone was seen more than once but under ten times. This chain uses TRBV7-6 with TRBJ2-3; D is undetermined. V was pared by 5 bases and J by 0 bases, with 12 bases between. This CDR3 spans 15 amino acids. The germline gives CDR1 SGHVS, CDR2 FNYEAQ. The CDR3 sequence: CASSQPTSSTDTQYF. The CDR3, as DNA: TGTGCCAGCAGCCAGCCGACATCTAGCACAGATACGCAGTATTTT.

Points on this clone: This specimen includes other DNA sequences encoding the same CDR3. The CDR3 coding sequence is TGTGCCAGCAGTGAAGGGCTAGCGGGGGGATCCAGCACAGATACGCAGTATTTT. Translating gives CASSEGLAGGSSTDTQYF. The chain carries TRBV2 and TRBJ2-3; 11 nucleotides align to TRBD2. V trimming: 1 base; J trimming: 0 bases; junction bases outside the gene matches: 6. Germline V gene data show CDR1 as SNHLY and CDR2 as FYNNEI. This CDR3 has 18 residues.

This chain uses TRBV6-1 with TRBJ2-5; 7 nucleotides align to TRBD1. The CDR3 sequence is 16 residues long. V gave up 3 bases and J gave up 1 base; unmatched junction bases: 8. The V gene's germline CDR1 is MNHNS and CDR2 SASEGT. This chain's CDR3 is CASSELGRGPQETQYF. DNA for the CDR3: TGTGCCAGCAGTGAGTTGGGAAGGGGGCCCCAAGAGACCCAGTACTTC.

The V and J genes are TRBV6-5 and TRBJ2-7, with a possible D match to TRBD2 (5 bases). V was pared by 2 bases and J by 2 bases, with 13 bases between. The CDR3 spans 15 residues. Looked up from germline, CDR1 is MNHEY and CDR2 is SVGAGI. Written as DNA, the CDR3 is TGTGCCAGCAGTTACCCGACGGGATCAACCTACGAGCAGTACTTC. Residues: CASSYPTGSTYEQYF.

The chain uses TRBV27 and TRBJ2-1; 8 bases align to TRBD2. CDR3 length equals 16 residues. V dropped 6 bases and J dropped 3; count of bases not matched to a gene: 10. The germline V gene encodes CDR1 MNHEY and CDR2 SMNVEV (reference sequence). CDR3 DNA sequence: TGTGCCAGCAGGGCCTTTAGCGGGGATGACTACAATGAGCAGTTCTTC. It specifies CASRAFSGDDYNEQFF.

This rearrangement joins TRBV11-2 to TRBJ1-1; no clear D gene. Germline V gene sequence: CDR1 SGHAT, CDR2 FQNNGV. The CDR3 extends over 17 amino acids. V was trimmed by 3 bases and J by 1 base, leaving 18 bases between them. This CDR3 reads CASSLNPTLGWNTEAFF. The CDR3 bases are TGTGCCAGCAGCTTGAATCCGACGCTCGGTTGGAACACTGAAGCTTTCTTT.

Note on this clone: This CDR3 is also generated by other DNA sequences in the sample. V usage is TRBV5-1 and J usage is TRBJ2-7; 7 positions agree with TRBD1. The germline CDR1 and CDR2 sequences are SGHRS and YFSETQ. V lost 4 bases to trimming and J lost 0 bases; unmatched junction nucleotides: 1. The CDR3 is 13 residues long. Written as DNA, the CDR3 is TGCGCCAGCAGCGGGACAGACTCCTACGAGCAGTACTTC. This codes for CASSGTDSYEQYF.

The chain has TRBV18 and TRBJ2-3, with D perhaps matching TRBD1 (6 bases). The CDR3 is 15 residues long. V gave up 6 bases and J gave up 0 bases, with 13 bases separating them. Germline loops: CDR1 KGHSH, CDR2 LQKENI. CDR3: CASSLFGQSTDTQYF. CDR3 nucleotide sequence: TGTGCCAGCTCTCTATTCGGACAGAGCACAGATACGCAGTATTTT.

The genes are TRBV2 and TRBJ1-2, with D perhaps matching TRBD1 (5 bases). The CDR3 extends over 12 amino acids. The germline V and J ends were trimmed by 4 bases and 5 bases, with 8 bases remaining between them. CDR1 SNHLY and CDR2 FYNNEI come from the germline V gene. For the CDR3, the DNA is TGTGCCAGCAGTGCGGGGCGGTATGGCTACACCTTC. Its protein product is CASSAGRYGYTF.

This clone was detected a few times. The CDR3 nucleotides read TGTGCCAGCTCGCAGCAGGAGTACACTGAAGCTTTCTTT. Its translation: CASSQQEYTEAFF. The chain couples TRBV18 to TRBJ1-1; D call uncertain. Trimming removed 6 bases from V and 3 bases from J, with 11 bases in between. The germline V gene has CDR1 KGHSH and CDR2 LQKENI. The CDR3 length is 13 residues.

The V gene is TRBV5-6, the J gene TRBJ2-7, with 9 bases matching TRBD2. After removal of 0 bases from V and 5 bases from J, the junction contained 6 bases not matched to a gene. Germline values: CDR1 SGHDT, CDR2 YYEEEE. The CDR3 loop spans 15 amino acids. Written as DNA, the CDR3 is TGTGCCAGCAGCTTGGTCGGCCTAGCGGGACACGAGCAGTACTTC. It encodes CASSLVGLAGHEQYF.

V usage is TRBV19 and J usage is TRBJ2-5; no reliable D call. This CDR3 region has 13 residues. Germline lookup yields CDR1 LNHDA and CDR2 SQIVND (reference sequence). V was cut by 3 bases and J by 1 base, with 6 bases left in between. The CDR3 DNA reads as TGTGCCAGTAGTATGCAGAGCCAAGAGACCCAGTACTTC. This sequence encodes CASSMQSQETQYF.

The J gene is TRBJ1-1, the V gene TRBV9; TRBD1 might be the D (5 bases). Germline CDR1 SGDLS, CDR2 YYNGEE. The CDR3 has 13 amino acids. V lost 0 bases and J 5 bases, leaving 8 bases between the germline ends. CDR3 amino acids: CASSVEGDTEAFF. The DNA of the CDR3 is TGTGCCAGCAGCGTAGAAGGGGATACTGAAGCTTTCTTT.